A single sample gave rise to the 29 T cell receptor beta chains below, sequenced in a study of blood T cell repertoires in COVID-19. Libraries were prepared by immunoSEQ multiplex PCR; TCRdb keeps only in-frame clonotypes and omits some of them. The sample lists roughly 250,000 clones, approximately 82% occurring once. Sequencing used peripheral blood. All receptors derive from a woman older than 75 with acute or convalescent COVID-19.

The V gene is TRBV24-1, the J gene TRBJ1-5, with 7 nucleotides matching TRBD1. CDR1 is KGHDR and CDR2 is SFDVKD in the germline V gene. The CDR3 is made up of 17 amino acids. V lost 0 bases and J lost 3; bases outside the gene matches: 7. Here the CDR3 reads CATSDLQKTGINQPQHF. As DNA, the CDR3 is TGTGCCACCAGTGATTTGCAAAAGACAGGGATCAATCAGCCCCAGCATTTT.

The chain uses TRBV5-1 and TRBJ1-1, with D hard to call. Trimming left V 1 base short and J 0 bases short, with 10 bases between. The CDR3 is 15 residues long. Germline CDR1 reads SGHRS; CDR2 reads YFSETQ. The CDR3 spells CASSLSPGLNTEAFF. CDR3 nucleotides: TGCGCCAGCAGCTTGTCCCCGGGGTTGAACACTGAAGCTTTCTTT.

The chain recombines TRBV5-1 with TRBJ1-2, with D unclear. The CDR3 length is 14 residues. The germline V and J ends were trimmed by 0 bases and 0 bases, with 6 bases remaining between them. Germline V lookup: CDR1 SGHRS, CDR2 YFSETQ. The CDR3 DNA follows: TGCGCCAGCAGCTTGGACAGTGCTAACTATGGCTACACCTTC. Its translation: CASSLDSANYGYTF.

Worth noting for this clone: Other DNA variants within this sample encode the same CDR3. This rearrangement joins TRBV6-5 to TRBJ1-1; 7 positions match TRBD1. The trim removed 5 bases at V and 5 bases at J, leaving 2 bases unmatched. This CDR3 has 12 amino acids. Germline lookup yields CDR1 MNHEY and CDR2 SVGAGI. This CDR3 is CASSRQGTEAFF. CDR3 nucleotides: TGTGCCAGCAGTCGACAGGGAACTGAAGCTTTCTTT.

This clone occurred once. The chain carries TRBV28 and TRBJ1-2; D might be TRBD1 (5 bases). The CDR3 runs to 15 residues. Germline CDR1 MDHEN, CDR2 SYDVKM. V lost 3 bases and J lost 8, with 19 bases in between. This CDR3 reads CASSFGGSVSWGYTF. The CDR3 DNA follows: TGTGCCAGCAGTTTCGGGGGATCCGTTTCGTGGGGCTACACCTTC.

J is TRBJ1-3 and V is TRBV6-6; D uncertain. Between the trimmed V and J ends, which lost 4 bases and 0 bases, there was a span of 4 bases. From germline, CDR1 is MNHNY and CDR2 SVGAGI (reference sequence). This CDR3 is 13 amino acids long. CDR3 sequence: CASSSNSGNTIYF. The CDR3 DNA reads TGTGCCAGCAGTTCCAACTCTGGAAACACCATATATTTT.

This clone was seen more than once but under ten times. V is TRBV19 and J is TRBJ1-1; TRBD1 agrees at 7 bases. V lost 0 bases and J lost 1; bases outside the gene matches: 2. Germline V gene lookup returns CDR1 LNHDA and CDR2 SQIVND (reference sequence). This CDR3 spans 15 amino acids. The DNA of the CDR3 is TGTGCCAGTAGTATAGAACAGGGGCCGAACACTGAAGCTTTCTTT. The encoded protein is CASSIEQGPNTEAFF.

CDR3 nucleotide sequence: TGCAGCGCCGCCGCGGCAGGGCGGACTGAAGCTTTCTTT. Amino acid sequence: CSAAAAGRTEAFF. The chain uses TRBV29-1 and TRBJ1-1; the D gene is possibly TRBD1 (5 bases). Germline assignment: CDR1 SQVTM and CDR2 ANQGSEA. The CDR3 loop spans 13 amino acids. With 7 bases removed from V and 5 bases from J, the gap between germline ends came to 17 bases.

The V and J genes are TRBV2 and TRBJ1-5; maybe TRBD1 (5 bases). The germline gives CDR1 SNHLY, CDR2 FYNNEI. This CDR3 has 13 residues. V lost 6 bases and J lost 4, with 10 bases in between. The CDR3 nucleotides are TGTGCCAGCAGGGGACTGATTAATCAGCCCCAGCATTTT. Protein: CASRGLINQPQHF.

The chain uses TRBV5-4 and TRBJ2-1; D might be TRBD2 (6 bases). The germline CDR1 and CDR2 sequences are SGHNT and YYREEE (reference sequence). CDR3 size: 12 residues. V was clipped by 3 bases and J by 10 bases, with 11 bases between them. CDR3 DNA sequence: TGTGCCAGCAGCTCAAGACGGGGGGAGCAGTTCTTC. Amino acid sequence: CASSSRRGEQFF.

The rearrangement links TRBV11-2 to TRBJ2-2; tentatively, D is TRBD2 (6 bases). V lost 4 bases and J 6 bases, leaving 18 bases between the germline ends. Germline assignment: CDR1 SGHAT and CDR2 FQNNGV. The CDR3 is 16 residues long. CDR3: CASSSTGRERSGELFF. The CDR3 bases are TGTGCCAGCAGCTCGACCGGGAGAGAGCGATCCGGGGAGCTGTTTTTT.

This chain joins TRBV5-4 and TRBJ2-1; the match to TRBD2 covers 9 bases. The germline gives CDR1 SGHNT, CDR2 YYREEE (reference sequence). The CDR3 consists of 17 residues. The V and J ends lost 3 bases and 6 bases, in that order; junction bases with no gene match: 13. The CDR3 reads CASSSNNLAGKGNEQFF. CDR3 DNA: TGTGCCAGCAGCTCAAACAATCTAGCGGGAAAAGGCAATGAGCAGTTCTTC.

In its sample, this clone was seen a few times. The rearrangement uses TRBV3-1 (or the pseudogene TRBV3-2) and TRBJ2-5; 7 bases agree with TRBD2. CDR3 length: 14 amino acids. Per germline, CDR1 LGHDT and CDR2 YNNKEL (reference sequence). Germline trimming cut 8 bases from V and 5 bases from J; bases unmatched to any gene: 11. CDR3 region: CASRRSGGRETQYF. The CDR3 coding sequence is TGTGCCAGCCGACGGTCGGGGGGACGGGAGACCCAGTACTTC.

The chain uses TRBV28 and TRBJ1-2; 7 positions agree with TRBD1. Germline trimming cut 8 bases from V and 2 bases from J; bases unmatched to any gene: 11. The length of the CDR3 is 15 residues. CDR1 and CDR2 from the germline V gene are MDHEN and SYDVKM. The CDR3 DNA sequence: TGTGCCAGCCGCGCCCCCCAGGGGGTCAACTATGGCTACACCTTC. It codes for CASRAPQGVNYGYTF.

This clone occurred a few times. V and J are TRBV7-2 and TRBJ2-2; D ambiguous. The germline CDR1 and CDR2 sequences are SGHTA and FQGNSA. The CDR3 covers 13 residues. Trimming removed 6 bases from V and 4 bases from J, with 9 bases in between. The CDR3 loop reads CASRSQSTGELFF. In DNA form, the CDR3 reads TGTGCCAGCAGGTCACAGAGCACCGGGGAGCTGTTTTTT.

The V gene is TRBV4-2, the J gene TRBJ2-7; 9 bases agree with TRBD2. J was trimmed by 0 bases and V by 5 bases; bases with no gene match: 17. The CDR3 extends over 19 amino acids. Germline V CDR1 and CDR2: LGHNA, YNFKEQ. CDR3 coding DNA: TGTGCCAGCAGCTTAGGTCGGCTAGCGGGGCGTTCTAGCTCCTACGAGCAGTACTTC. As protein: CASSLGRLAGRSSSYEQYF.

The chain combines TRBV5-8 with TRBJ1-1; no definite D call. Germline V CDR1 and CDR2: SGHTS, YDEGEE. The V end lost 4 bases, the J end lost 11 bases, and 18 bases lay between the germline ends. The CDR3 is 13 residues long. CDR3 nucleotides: TGTGCCAGCAGCCACCCGGGGAGTGAATTCGCTTTCTTT. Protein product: CASSHPGSEFAFF.

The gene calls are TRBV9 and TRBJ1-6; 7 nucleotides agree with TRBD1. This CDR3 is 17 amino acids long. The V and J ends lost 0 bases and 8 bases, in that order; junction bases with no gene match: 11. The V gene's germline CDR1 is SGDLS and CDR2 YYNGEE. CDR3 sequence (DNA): TGTGCCAGCAGCGTAGCCCCGGAGGGGGCGGCGGATTCACCCCTCCACTTT. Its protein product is CASSVAPEGAADSPLHF.

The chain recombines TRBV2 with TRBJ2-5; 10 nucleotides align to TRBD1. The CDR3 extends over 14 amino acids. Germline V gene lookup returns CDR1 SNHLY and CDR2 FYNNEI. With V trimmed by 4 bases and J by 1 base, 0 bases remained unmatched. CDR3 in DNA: TGTGCCAGCAGTGGACAGGGGGCCCAAGAGACCCAGTACTTC. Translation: CASSGQGAQETQYF.

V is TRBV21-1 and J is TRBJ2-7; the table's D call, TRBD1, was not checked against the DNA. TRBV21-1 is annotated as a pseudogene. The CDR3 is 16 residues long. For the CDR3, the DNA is TGTGCCAGCAGCAAAGGTTCTGGGCAGGGGGCCTACGAGCAGTACTTC. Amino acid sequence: CASSKGSGQGAYEQYF.

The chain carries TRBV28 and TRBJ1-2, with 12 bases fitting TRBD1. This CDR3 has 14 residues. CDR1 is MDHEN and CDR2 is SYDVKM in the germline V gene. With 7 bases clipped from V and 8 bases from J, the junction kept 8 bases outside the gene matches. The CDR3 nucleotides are TGTGCCAGCAACAGGGACAGGGGGCGACTCGGCTACACCTTC. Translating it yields CASNRDRGRLGYTF.

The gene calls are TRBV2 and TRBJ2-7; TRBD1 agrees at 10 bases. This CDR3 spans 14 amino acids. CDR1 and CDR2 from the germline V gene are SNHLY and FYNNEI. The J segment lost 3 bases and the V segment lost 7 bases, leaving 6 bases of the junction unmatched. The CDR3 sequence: CASTRDRGSYEQYF. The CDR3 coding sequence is TGTGCCAGCACCCGGGACAGGGGAAGCTACGAGCAGTACTTC.

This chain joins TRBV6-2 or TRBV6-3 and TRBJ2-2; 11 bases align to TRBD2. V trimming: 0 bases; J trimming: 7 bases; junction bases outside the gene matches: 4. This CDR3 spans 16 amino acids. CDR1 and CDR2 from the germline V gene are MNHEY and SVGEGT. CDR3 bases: TGTGCCAGCAGTTACTCGAGACTAGCGGGGTTCGGGGAGCTGTTTTTT. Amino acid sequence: CASSYSRLAGFGELFF.

The CDR3 coding sequence is TGTGCCAGCAGCGCGGGACTAGCGGGAGGATACCACAATGAGCAGTTCTTC. Residues: CASSAGLAGGYHNEQFF. The gene calls are TRBV9 and TRBJ2-1, with 15 positions matching TRBD2. This CDR3 contains 17 residues. V dropped 3 bases and J dropped 5; count of bases not matched to a gene: 6. Germline assignment: CDR1 SGDLS and CDR2 YYNGEE.

The DNA of the CDR3 is TGTGCCAGCAGCTACTATACGGGGGGAAGGTCAAATGAGCAGTTCTTC. Amino acid sequence: CASSYYTGGRSNEQFF. This sequence joins TRBV7-2 and TRBJ2-1; 7 positions match TRBD2. V trimming: 4 bases; J trimming: 7 bases; junction bases outside the gene matches: 13. Germline CDR1 is SGHTA and CDR2 is FQGNSA. The CDR3 spans 16 residues.

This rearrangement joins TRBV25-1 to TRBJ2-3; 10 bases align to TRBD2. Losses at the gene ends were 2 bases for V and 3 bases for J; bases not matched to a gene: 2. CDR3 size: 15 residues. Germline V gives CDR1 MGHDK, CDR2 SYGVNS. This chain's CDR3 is CASSESGGATDTQYF. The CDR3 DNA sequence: TGTGCCAGCAGTGAAAGCGGGGGGGCAACAGATACGCAGTATTTT.

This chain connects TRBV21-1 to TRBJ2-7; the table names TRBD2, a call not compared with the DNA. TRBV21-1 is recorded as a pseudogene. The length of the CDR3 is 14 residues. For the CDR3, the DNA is TGTGCCCGTGAAGGAGGGCCAGGGAGGTACGAGCAGTACTTC. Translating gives CAREGGPGRYEQYF.

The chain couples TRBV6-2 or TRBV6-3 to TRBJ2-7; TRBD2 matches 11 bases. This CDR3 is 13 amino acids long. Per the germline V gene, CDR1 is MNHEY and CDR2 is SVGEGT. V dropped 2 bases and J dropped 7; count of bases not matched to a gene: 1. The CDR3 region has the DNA TGTGCCAGCAGTTACCTAGCGGGAGGTGAGCAGTACTTC. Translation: CASSYLAGGEQYF.

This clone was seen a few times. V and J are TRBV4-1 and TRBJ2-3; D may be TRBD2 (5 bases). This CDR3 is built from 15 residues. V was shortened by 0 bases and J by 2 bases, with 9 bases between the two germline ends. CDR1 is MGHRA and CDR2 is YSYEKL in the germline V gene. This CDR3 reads CASSQDLGDTDTQYF. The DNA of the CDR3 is TGCGCCAGCAGCCAAGATCTGGGAGACACAGATACGCAGTATTTT.